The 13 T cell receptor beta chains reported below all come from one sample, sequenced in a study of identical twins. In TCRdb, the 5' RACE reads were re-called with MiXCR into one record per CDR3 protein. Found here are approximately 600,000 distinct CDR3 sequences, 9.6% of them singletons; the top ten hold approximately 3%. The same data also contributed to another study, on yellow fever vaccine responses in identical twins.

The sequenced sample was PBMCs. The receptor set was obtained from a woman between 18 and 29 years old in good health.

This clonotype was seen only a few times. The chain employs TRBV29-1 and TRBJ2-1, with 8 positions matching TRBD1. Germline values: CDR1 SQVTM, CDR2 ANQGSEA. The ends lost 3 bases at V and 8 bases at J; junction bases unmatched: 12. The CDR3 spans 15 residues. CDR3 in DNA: TGCAGCGTTGATCGCCGGGACAGGTCATTATATGAGCAGTTCTTC. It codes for CSVDRRDRSLYEQFF.

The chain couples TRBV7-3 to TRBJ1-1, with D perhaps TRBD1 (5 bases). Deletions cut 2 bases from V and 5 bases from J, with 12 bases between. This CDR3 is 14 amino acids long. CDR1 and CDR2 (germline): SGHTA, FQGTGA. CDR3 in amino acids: CASSLSGGLTEAFF. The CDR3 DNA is TGTGCCAGCAGCTTATCGGGGGGGTTGACTGAAGCTTTCTTT.

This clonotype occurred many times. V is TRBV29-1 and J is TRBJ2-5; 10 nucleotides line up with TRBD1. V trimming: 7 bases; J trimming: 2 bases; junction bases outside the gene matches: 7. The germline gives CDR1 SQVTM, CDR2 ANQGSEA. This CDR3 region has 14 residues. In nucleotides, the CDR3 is TGCAGCGCCCGGGACAGGGGTGGTCAAGAGACCCAGTACTTC. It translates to CSARDRGGQETQYF.

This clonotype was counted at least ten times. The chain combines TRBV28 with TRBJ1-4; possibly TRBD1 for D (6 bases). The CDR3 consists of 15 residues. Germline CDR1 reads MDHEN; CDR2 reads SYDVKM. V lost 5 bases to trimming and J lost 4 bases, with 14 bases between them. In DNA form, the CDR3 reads TGTGCCAGCAGTCCCTGGGGGCCCTATAATGAAAAACTGTTTTTT. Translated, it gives CASSPWGPYNEKLFF.

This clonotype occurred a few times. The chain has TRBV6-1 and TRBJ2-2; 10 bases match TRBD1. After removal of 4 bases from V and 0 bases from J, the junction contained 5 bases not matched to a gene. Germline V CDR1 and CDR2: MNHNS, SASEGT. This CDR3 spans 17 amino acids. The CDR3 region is CASSARDRGPNTGELFF. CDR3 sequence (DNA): TGTGCCAGCAGTGCCCGGGACAGGGGACCGAACACCGGGGAGCTGTTTTTT.

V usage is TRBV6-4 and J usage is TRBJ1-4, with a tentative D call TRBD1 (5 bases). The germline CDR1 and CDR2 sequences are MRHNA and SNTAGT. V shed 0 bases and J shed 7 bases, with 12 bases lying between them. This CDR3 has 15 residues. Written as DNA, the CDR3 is TGTGCCAGCAGTGACTCAGGGGAAGCAGGTGAAAAACTGTTTTTT. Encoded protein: CASSDSGEAGEKLFF.

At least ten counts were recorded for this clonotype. This CDR3 reads CASSLRQDPTNEKLFF. Written as DNA, the CDR3 is TGTGCCAGCAGCTTGAGACAGGATCCAACTAATGAAAAACTGTTTTTT. J is TRBJ1-4 and V is TRBV7-9; D might be TRBD1 (6 bases). This CDR3 is 16 amino acids long. Germline CDR1 reads SEHNR; CDR2 reads FQNEAQ (reference sequence). Trimming took 3 bases from V and 0 from J, leaving 11 bases between them.

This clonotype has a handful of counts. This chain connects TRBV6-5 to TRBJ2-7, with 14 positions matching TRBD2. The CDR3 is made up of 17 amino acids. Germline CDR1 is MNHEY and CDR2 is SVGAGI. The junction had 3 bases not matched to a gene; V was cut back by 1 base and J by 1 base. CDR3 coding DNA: TGTGCCAGCAGTTACTGGGGGACTAGCGGGGGTTCCTACGAGCAGTACTTC. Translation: CASSYWGTSGGSYEQYF.

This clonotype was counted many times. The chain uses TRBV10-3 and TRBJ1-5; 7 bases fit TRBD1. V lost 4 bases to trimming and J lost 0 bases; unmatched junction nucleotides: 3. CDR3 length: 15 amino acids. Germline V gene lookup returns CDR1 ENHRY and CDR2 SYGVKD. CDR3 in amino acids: CAISAGTASNQPQHF. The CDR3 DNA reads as TGTGCCATCAGTGCCGGGACAGCTAGCAATCAGCCCCAGCATTTT.

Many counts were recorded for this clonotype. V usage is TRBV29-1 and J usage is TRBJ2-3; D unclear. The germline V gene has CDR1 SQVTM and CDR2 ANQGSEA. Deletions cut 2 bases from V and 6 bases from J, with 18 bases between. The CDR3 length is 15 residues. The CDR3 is CSVENDDTPEDTQYF. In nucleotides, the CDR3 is TGCAGCGTTGAAAATGACGACACTCCGGAGGATACGCAGTATTTT.

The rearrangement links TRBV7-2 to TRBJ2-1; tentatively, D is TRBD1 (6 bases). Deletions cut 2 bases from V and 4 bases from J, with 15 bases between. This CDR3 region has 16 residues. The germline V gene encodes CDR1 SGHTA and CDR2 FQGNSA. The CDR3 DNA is TGTGCCAGCAGCTTACCTACAGGGCCCCGTTACAATGAGCAGTTCTTC. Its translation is CASSLPTGPRYNEQFF.

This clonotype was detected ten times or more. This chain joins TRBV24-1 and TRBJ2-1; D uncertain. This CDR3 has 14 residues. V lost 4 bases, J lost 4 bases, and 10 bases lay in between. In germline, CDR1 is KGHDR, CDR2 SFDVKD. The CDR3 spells CATSDLGSYNEQFF. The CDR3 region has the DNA TGTGCCACCAGTGACCTAGGATCGTACAATGAGCAGTTCTTC.

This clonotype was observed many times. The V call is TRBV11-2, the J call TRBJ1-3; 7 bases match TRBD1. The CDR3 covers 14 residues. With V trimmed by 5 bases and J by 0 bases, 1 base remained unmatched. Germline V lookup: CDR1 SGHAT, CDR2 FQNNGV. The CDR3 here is CASSHRGSGNTIYF. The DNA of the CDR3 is TGTGCCAGCAGCCACAGGGGCTCTGGAAACACCATATATTTT. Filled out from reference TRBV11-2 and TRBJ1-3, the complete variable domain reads EAGVAQSPRYKIIEKRQSVAFWCNPISGHATLYWYQQILGQGPKLLIQFQNNGVVDDSQLPKDRFSAERLKGVDSTLKIQPAKLEDSAVYLCASSHRGSGNTIYFGEGSWLTVV.